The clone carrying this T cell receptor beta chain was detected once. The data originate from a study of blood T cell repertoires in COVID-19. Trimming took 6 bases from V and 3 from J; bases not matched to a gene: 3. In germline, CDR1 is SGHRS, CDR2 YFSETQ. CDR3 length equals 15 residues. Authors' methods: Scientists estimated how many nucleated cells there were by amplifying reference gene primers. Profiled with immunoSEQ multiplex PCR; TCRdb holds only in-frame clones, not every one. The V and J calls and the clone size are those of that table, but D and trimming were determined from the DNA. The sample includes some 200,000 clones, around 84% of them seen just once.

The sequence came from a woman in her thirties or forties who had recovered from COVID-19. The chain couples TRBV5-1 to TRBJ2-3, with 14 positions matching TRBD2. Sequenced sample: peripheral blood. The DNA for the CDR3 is TGCGCCAGCACCGGACTAGCGGGGGGAACAGATACGCAGTATTTT. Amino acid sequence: CASTGLAGGTDTQYF.